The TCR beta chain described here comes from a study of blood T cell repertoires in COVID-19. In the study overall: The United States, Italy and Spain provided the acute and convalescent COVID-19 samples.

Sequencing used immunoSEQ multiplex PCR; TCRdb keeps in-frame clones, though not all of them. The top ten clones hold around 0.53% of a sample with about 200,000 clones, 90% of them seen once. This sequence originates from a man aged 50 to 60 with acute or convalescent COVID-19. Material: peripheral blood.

DNA for the CDR3: TGCGCCAGCAGCCATCAGGACAGGGGGCCACCTGAAGCTTTCTTT. It translates to CASSHQDRGPPEAFF. This rearrangement joins TRBV4-3 to TRBJ1-1; TRBD1 aligns across 11 bases. CDR1 is LGHNA, CDR2 YSLEER, per germline. CDR3 size: 15 residues. Losses at the gene ends were 3 bases for V and 6 bases for J; bases not matched to a gene: 6.